Below are 20 T cell receptor beta chains sequenced from a single sample in a study of blood T cell repertoires in COVID-19. Generated by immunoSEQ multiplex PCR, the TCRdb table keeps only in-frame clones and is missing some. The sample lists about 50,000 clones; more than 80% were seen once. Sequencing was performed on peripheral blood. The receptors were sampled from a man between 60 and 70 years old with acute or convalescent COVID-19.

This clone was counted between two and nine times. This chain uses TRBV7-2 with TRBJ1-1; no definite D call. The germline V gene encodes CDR1 SGHTA and CDR2 FQGNSA. The CDR3 consists of 13 residues. Trimming shortened V by 1 base and J by 6 bases, and 9 bases separated the two germline ends. The CDR3 sequence: CASSLERSAEAFF. In DNA, the CDR3 is TGTGCCAGCAGCTTAGAGCGGTCGGCTGAAGCTTTCTTT. The full variable domain, its missing parts supplied by reference TRBV7-2 and TRBJ1-1, is GAGVSQSPSNKVTEKGKDVELRCDPISGHTALYWYRQSLGQGLEFLIYFQGNSAPDKSGLPSDRFSAERTGGSVSTLTIQRTQQEDSAVYLCASSLERSAEAFFGQGTRLTVV.

The gene calls are TRBV5-1 and TRBJ2-3; TRBD2 is a possible D gene (6 bases). The CDR3 is 15 residues long. Trimming pared 0 bases from V and 12 bases from J, leaving 20 bases between. Germline V CDR1 and CDR2: SGHRS, YFSETQ. CDR3 region: CASSLGGESVTLQYF. The CDR3 coding sequence is TGCGCCAGCAGCTTGGGCGGGGAGTCGGTAACTTTACAGTATTTT.

J is TRBJ1-5 and V is TRBV30, with D unclear. Germline CDR1 reads GTSNPN; CDR2 reads SVGIG (reference sequence). The CDR3 contains 12 residues. Deletions cut 5 bases from V and 7 bases from J, with 12 bases between. CDR3 sequence: CAWRSLLQPQHF. In DNA, the CDR3 is TGTGCCTGGCGCTCATTACTCCAGCCCCAGCATTTT. Combining the CDR3 with reference TRBV30 and TRBJ1-5 gives the whole variable domain SQTIHQWPATLVQPVGSPLSLECTVEGTSNPNLYWYRQAAGRGLQLLFYSVGIGQISSEVPQNLSASRPQDRQFILSSKKLLLSDSGFYLCAWRSLLQPQHFGDGTRLSIL.

The gene calls are TRBV10-3 and TRBJ2-5; TRBD1 is a possible D gene (5 bases). Per germline, CDR1 ENHRY and CDR2 SYGVKD. Between the trimmed V and J ends, which lost 6 bases and 0 bases, there was a span of 11 bases. The CDR3 extends over 14 amino acids. This chain's CDR3 is CAISDSHNQETQYF. DNA of the CDR3: TGTGCCATCAGCGACAGCCATAACCAAGAGACCCAGTACTTC.

The V gene is TRBV3-1 (or the pseudogene TRBV3-2), the J gene TRBJ1-2; D ambiguous. Trimming removed 3 bases from V and 2 bases from J, with 7 bases in between. This CDR3 has 13 residues. Germline V lookup: CDR1 LGHDT, CDR2 YNNKEL (reference sequence). The CDR3 is CASSQAGNYGYTF. CDR3 bases: TGTGCCAGCAGCCAGGCAGGAAACTATGGCTACACCTTC.

The chain joins TRBV2 to TRBJ2-7; no clear D. The CDR3 is 13 residues long. From germline, CDR1 is SNHLY and CDR2 FYNNEI. V lost 5 bases and J 6 bases, leaving 14 bases between the germline ends. DNA for the CDR3: TGTGCCAGCAGTTTTCGACCCGGCGGCGAGCAGTACTTC. Translated, it gives CASSFRPGGEQYF.

The rearrangement joins TRBV6-5 to TRBJ1-2; 7 nucleotides line up with TRBD1. CDR1 and CDR2 from the germline V gene are MNHEY and SVGAGI. The CDR3 extends over 13 amino acids. With V trimmed by 10 bases and J by 2 bases, 7 bases remained unmatched. CDR3 nucleotides: TGTGCCACTACCGACAGGGAAAACTATGGCTACACCTTC. This gives the protein CATTDRENYGYTF.

The chain employs TRBV7-9 and TRBJ1-2, with 12 bases fitting TRBD1. Unmatched junction bases numbered 4, after V lost 1 base and J lost 4 bases. Germline-derived CDR1 and CDR2 are SEHNR and FQNEAQ (reference sequence). The CDR3 has 16 residues. The CDR3 DNA is TGTGCCAGCAGCTTAGGAGGGACAGGGGGCACCTATGGCTACACCTTC. This encodes CASSLGGTGGTYGYTF. Variable domain in full (rest from reference TRBV7-9 and TRBJ1-2): DTGVSQNPRHKITKRGQNVTFRCDPISEHNRLYWYRQTLGQGPEFLTYFQNEAQLEKSRLLSDRFSAERPKGSFSTLEIQRTEQGDSAMYLCASSLGGTGGTYGYTFGSGTRLTVV.

The CDR3 loop reads CASSLGTSGNTEAFF. The CDR3 nucleotides read TGCGCCAGCAGCTTGGGGACATCAGGGAACACTGAAGCTTTCTTT. This sequence joins TRBV5-1 and TRBJ1-1; tentative D call: TRBD1 (5 bases). Per the germline V gene, CDR1 is SGHRS and CDR2 is YFSETQ. There are 15 residues in the CDR3. Trimming took 0 bases from V and 1 from J, leaving 10 bases between them.

The chain employs TRBV19 and TRBJ1-6, with 9 positions matching TRBD1. Germline V gives CDR1 LNHDA, CDR2 SQIVND (reference sequence). This CDR3 is built from 14 residues. J lost 10 bases, V lost 6 bases, and 7 bases had no gene match. The CDR3: CASRLQGASSPLHF. The CDR3 DNA sequence: TGTGCCAGTAGGCTACAGGGGGCTAGCTCACCCCTCCACTTT.

The chain couples TRBV19 to TRBJ2-2, with 7 positions matching TRBD2. Trimming cost V 7 bases and J 5 bases; bases outside gene matches: 7. CDR1 LNHDA and CDR2 SQIVND come from the germline V gene (reference sequence). This CDR3 spans 14 amino acids. The CDR3 DNA is TGTGCCAGTATAATGGGGGGGAGGACCGGGGAGCTGTTTTTT. It is translated as CASIMGGRTGELFF.

The gene calls are TRBV4-1 and TRBJ2-2, with TRBD1 identical over 7 bases. From germline, CDR1 is MGHRA and CDR2 YSYEKL. CDR3 length: 15 amino acids. Trimming at V came to 2 bases and at J to 3 bases, leaving 3 bases not matched to a gene. CDR3 sequence: CASSQRTGYTGELFF. The CDR3 bases are TGCGCCAGCAGCCAACGGACAGGTTACACCGGGGAGCTGTTTTTT.

The chain employs TRBV11-2 and TRBJ2-2, with 12 bases fitting TRBD2. V was pared by 3 bases and J by 5 bases, with 7 bases of the junction left unmatched. The V gene's germline CDR1 is SGHAT and CDR2 FQNNGV. The CDR3 extends over 17 amino acids. CDR3 loop: CASSFATSGRRTGELFF. CDR3 sequence (DNA): TGTGCCAGCAGCTTCGCCACTAGCGGGAGGCGTACCGGGGAGCTGTTTTTT.

The chain employs TRBV30 and TRBJ2-3; tentative D call: TRBD2 (5 bases). The V end lost 4 bases, the J end lost 0 bases, and 8 bases lay between the germline ends. Per germline, CDR1 GTSNPN and CDR2 SVGIG (reference sequence). The length of the CDR3 is 13 residues. This CDR3 reads CAWTPSSTDTQYF. DNA for the CDR3: TGTGCCTGGACTCCTAGCAGCACAGATACGCAGTATTTT.

This CDR3 is CASSQIPGGLGGNTIYF. The CDR3 DNA is TGTGCCAGCAGCCAGATACCAGGGGGCCTTGGTGGAAACACCATATATTTT. This chain joins TRBV3-1 (or the pseudogene TRBV3-2) and TRBJ1-3; 8 positions agree with TRBD1. V shed 3 bases and J 3 bases; nucleotides not matched to a gene: 10. Germline CDR1 is LGHDT and CDR2 is YNNKEL (reference sequence). This CDR3 is built from 17 residues.

V is TRBV5-1 and J is TRBJ2-5, with TRBD2 as a possible D gene (6 bases). Germline V gene lookup returns CDR1 SGHRS and CDR2 YFSETQ. The CDR3 extends over 15 amino acids. V was pared by 3 bases and J by 4 bases, with 16 bases between. This CDR3 is CASSSRGSLGETQYF. CDR3 DNA: TGCGCCAGCAGCTCTCGGGGGAGCTTAGGAGAGACCCAGTACTTC.

V is TRBV5-1 and J is TRBJ2-5; D remains unclear. Germline assignment: CDR1 SGHRS and CDR2 YFSETQ. The CDR3 covers 13 residues. Trimming left V 0 bases short and J 2 bases short, with 5 bases between. CDR3: CASSLAVQETQYF. The CDR3 DNA sequence: TGCGCCAGCAGCTTGGCGGTACAAGAGACCCAGTACTTC.

The rearrangement uses TRBV28 and TRBJ1-2; D is ambiguous. Trimming removed 5 bases from V and 4 bases from J, with 20 bases in between. The CDR3 is 16 residues long. CDR1 and CDR2 (germline): MDHEN, SYDVKM. CDR3 DNA sequence: TGTGCCAGCAGTGGCCTCGGGAGCCTTCGGAGCTATGGCTACACCTTC. Protein product: CASSGLGSLRSYGYTF.

The chain carries TRBV19 and TRBJ2-7; D may be TRBD2 (6 bases). V was pared by 3 bases and J by 5 bases, with 14 bases between. The germline V gene encodes CDR1 LNHDA and CDR2 SQIVND (reference sequence). The CDR3 is made up of 14 amino acids. The CDR3 is CASSIFEGGHEQYF. CDR3 DNA: TGTGCCAGTAGTATTTTTGAGGGAGGCCACGAGCAGTACTTC.

The J gene is TRBJ1-1, the V gene TRBV6-5, with 10 positions matching TRBD1. J lost 5 bases, V lost 4 bases, and 10 bases had no gene match. This CDR3 region has 16 residues. Germline CDR1 and CDR2: MNHEY and SVGAGI. The CDR3 coding sequence is TGTGCCAGCAGTTCTTTGACAGGGGGCTCGAGAACTGAAGCTTTCTTT. Its translation is CASSSLTGGSRTEAFF.